This TCR beta chain emerged from a study of CD8 T cells in ankylosing spondylitis. Whole-study results and caveats: Relatively rare in peripheral blood, disease-linked clones were also CD8+. In ankylosing spondylitis patients, matched synovial fluid reportedly showed significant enrichment of disease-linked clones.

Remarks on this clonotype: What it binds is not known.

The CDR3 is 15 residues long. Looked up from germline, CDR1 is GTSNPN and CDR2 is SVGIG (reference sequence). V lost 1 base and J lost 4; bases outside the gene matches: 5. The authors made TCR beta libraries by quantitative 5'-RACE with molecular barcodes. TCRdb reprocessed the 5' RACE reads via MiXCR and lists one record per CDR3 protein. The sample has 250,000 to 300,000 distinct CDR3 sequences, approximately 20% seen once. The chain is built from TRBV30 and TRBJ2-3, with 10 bases matching TRBD1. The sequence was collected from a male donor with ankylosing spondylitis or in good health (not recorded which). Sequenced input: blood, either unsorted or a sorted T cell fraction (not recorded which). This CDR3 reads CAWSETGGFSDTQYF. The DNA for the CDR3 is TGTGCCTGGAGTGAGACAGGGGGCTTTTCAGATACGCAGTATTTT.